The 21 T cell receptor beta chains below all came from one sample that was sequenced in a study of blood T cell repertoires in COVID-19. Measured with immunoSEQ multiplex PCR; TCRdb has only the in-frame clones, and not every one. The table lists over 95,000 clones, approximately 85% of them singletons. Sequencing used peripheral blood. The receptors shown here come from a woman aged 55-75 years with COVID-19, enrolled during active disease.

This clone was recorded only once. The chain recombines TRBV28 with TRBJ1-1; TRBD1 might be the D (5 bases). From germline, CDR1 is MDHEN and CDR2 SYDVKM. The CDR3 runs 14 residues. V lost 7 bases to trimming and J lost 4 bases, with 16 bases between them. The CDR3, as DNA: TGTGCCAGCACGGGGGGGATGTCGGGCACTGAAGCTTTCTTT. It yields the protein CASTGGMSGTEAFF.

The chain couples TRBV19 to TRBJ1-2; unclear D gene. In germline, CDR1 is LNHDA, CDR2 SQIVND (reference sequence). Trimming removed 6 bases from V and 4 bases from J, with 24 bases in between. The CDR3 loop spans 17 amino acids. The CDR3 DNA follows: TGTGCCAGTAGCTTCTCAGGATTGGCACCCTCCGCCTATGGCTACACCTTC. It yields the protein CASSFSGLAPSAYGYTF.

CDR3 region: CASRSRTGNYGYTF. In DNA, the CDR3 is TGTGCCAGCAGATCCAGGACAGGGAACTATGGCTACACCTTC. The gene calls are TRBV2 and TRBJ1-2; TRBD1 matches 8 bases. The V gene's germline CDR1 is SNHLY and CDR2 FYNNEI. The CDR3 sequence is 14 residues long. With 6 bases clipped from V and 2 bases from J, the junction kept 5 bases outside the gene matches.

The chain recombines TRBV11-3 with TRBJ2-3, with a possible D match to TRBD2 (6 bases). Trimming took off 5 bases at V and 0 bases at J, with 6 bases between the two ends. Germline assignment: CDR1 SGHNT and CDR2 YENEEA. The CDR3 totals 13 residues. CDR3 sequence: CASSLASTDTQYF. The CDR3 DNA follows: TGTGCCAGCAGCCTAGCGAGCACAGATACGCAGTATTTT.

This clone has at least ten counts. The DNA of the CDR3 is TGTGCCAGCAGCTTTGTGACGGGGTTGAGAGGCACTGAAGCTTTCTTT. Translated, it gives CASSFVTGLRGTEAFF. The gene calls are TRBV7-2 and TRBJ1-1; D not resolved. V lost 3 bases, J lost 4 bases, and 18 bases lay in between. This CDR3 region has 16 residues. From germline, CDR1 is SGHTA and CDR2 FQGNSA.

The chain uses TRBV5-1 and TRBJ2-1, with 11 nucleotides matching TRBD1. J gave up 7 bases and V 4 bases, and 16 bases lay outside the gene matches. Germline V lookup: CDR1 SGHRS, CDR2 YFSETQ. CDR3 length equals 18 residues. The chain's CDR3 is CASSHRGEGQGVRNEQFF. The CDR3 bases are TGCGCCAGCAGCCATCGTGGGGAGGGACAGGGGGTCCGGAATGAGCAGTTCTTC.

The chain's CDR3 is CASSSSRGSTQAFF. The CDR3 bases are TGTGCCAGCAGCTCCTCCCGGGGTAGTACCCAAGCTTTCTTT. The V gene is TRBV5-8, the J gene TRBJ1-1; D call uncertain. CDR3 length: 14 residues. V was pared by 3 bases and J by 9 bases, with 18 bases between. Germline loops: CDR1 SGHTS, CDR2 YDEGEE.

The chain employs TRBV18 and TRBJ1-1; 7 bases agree with TRBD1. Germline values: CDR1 KGHSH, CDR2 LQKENI. V dropped 5 bases and J dropped 1; count of bases not matched to a gene: 4. The CDR3 spans 14 residues. The CDR3, as DNA: TGTGCCAGCTCAAGGGGACAGCCGAACACTGAAGCTTTCTTT. It encodes CASSRGQPNTEAFF. Together with reference TRBV18 and TRBJ1-1, the CDR3 gives the full variable domain: NAGVMQNPRHLVRRRGQEARLRCSPMKGHSHVYWYRQLPEEGLKFMVYLQKENIIDESGMPKERFSAEFPKEGPSILRIQQVVRGDSAAYFCASSRGQPNTEAFFGQGTRLTVV.

The chain recombines TRBV18 with TRBJ1-6; D uncertain. CDR1 is KGHSH and CDR2 is LQKENI in the germline V gene. V was trimmed by 0 bases and J by 6 bases, leaving 15 bases between them. The CDR3 totals 17 residues. The CDR3 loop is CASSPPGTQVGNSPLHF. The CDR3 DNA reads TGTGCCAGCTCACCACCGGGCACGCAGGTCGGTAATTCACCCCTCCACTTT.

The J gene is TRBJ2-7, the V gene TRBV2, with D possibly TRBD1 on 6 matching bases. CDR1 SNHLY and CDR2 FYNNEI come from the germline V gene. Between the trimmed V and J ends, which lost 3 bases and 3 bases, there was a span of 12 bases. The CDR3 contains 14 residues. CDR3 region: CASSDGQPHYEQYF. CDR3 DNA: TGTGCCAGCAGTGACGGACAGCCCCACTACGAGCAGTACTTC.

This chain links TRBV2 with TRBJ1-5, with D possibly TRBD1 on 5 matching bases. Germline-derived CDR1 and CDR2 are SNHLY and FYNNEI. Trimming removed 7 bases at V and 0 bases at J, with 13 bases between. This CDR3 region has 15 residues. CDR3: CASTEEGFSNQPQHF. DNA of the CDR3: TGTGCCAGCACCGAGGAGGGGTTTAGCAATCAGCCCCAGCATTTT. The full variable domain, its missing parts supplied by reference TRBV2 and TRBJ1-5, is EPEVTQTPSHQVTQMGQEVILRCVPISNHLYFYWYRQILGQKVEFLVSFYNNEISEKSEIFDDQFSVERPDGSNFTLKIRSTKLEDSAMYFCASTEEGFSNQPQHFGDGTRLSIL.

The V call is TRBV29-1, the J call TRBJ1-4, with a possible D match to TRBD1 (6 bases). Germline V gene sequence: CDR1 SQVTM, CDR2 ANQGSEA. Trimming stripped 7 bases from V and 5 bases from J, with 17 bases between. This CDR3 contains 14 residues. The CDR3 sequence: CSAASGGENEKLFF. The CDR3 DNA sequence: TGCAGCGCCGCCTCGGGGGGCGAAAATGAAAAACTGTTTTTT.

The CDR3 nucleotides read TGTGCCAGCAGGTCGGGGGGGAGCACTGAAGCTTTCTTT. The encoded protein is CASRSGGSTEAFF. This chain connects TRBV4-2 to TRBJ1-1; TRBD1 might be the D (5 bases). Trimming removed 6 bases from V and 4 bases from J, with 12 bases in between. The length of the CDR3 is 13 residues. CDR1 is LGHNA and CDR2 is YNFKEQ in the germline V gene.

This clone was counted a single time. V usage is TRBV2 and J usage is TRBJ1-3; 8 bases align to TRBD1. Losses at the gene ends were 1 base for V and 0 bases for J; bases not matched to a gene: 8. This CDR3 has 18 amino acids. Germline V gene data show CDR1 as SNHLY and CDR2 as FYNNEI. This CDR3 is CASSEGGRTGSSGNTIYF. The CDR3 coding sequence is TGTGCCAGCAGTGAAGGAGGAAGGACAGGGAGCTCTGGAAACACCATATATTTT.

The chain recombines TRBV9 with TRBJ2-1, with 8 bases matching TRBD2. Trimming at V came to 0 bases and at J to 3 bases, leaving 14 bases not matched to a gene. CDR3 length: 19 residues. Germline CDR1 SGDLS, CDR2 YYNGEE. DNA of the CDR3: TGTGCCAGCAGCGTAGAAGGCGGGGGGCACAGCCTACACTACAATGAGCAGTTCTTC. It encodes CASSVEGGGHSLHYNEQFF.

This chain links TRBV5-1 with TRBJ2-3; TRBD2 agrees at 9 bases. V lost 0 bases and J lost 2; bases outside the gene matches: 4. Germline CDR1 is SGHRS and CDR2 is YFSETQ. The CDR3 consists of 16 residues. Here the CDR3 reads CASSLEASGATDTQYF. CDR3 bases: TGCGCCAGCAGCTTGGAGGCTAGCGGGGCCACAGATACGCAGTATTTT.

This chain joins TRBV2 and TRBJ1-2; 7 bases are a match to TRBD1. CDR1 and CDR2 from the germline V gene are SNHLY and FYNNEI. This CDR3 is built from 14 residues. V shed 11 bases and J 0 bases; nucleotides not matched to a gene: 9. The CDR3 loop reads CAGTGQNTNYGYTF. The CDR3 coding sequence is TGTGCCGGGACGGGACAGAACACTAACTATGGCTACACCTTC.

CDR3 sequence reads: CASSVVAGMEIGYTF. The CDR3 DNA follows: TGTGCCAGCAGCGTAGTGGCCGGGATGGAAATTGGCTACACCTTC. V gene TRBV9 combines with J gene TRBJ1-2; the D is unclear. Trimming took 0 bases from V and 7 from J, leaving 16 bases between them. This CDR3 contains 15 residues. Germline values: CDR1 SGDLS, CDR2 YYNGEE.

The chain employs TRBV24-1 and TRBJ2-3; D uncertain. The ends were cut back, 0 bases at V and 2 bases at J, with 11 bases in the middle. The germline V gene has CDR1 KGHDR and CDR2 SFDVKD. This CDR3 comprises 16 residues. CDR3 coding DNA: TGTGCCACCAGTGATTTGCGTGCAGGCTACACAGATACGCAGTATTTT. Amino acid sequence: CATSDLRAGYTDTQYF.

The V and J genes are TRBV5-1 and TRBJ1-2; TRBD1 aligns across 8 bases. This CDR3 region has 14 residues. The J segment lost 3 bases and the V segment lost 7 bases, leaving 8 bases of the junction unmatched. The germline CDR1 and CDR2 sequences are SGHRS and YFSETQ. The DNA of the CDR3 is TGCGCCAGCGCGGGACAGGTGGGGGACTATGGCTACACCTTC. Amino acid sequence: CASAGQVGDYGYTF.

The V gene is TRBV19, the J gene TRBJ2-6; D uncertain. The CDR3 sequence is 13 residues long. Germline V CDR1 and CDR2: LNHDA, SQIVND (reference sequence). V was trimmed by 10 bases and J by 4 bases, leaving 11 bases between them. CDR3 sequence (DNA): TGTGCCACCAAGTACGGGGGGGCCAACGTCCTGACTTTC. This sequence encodes CATKYGGANVLTF.